These 3 T cell receptor beta chains were sequenced from one sample in a study of low-dose radiotherapy and immunotherapy resistance in tumors. With TRAV- and TRBV-specific primers, first-strand cDNA was made, covering the alpha and beta chains. A roughly 22-cycle PCR with a constant-region primer and V-primer adapter amplified TCRs. In TCRdb, the reads were re-called with MiXCR into one record per CDR3 protein. Found here are under 90,000 distinct CDR3 sequences, 15% to 20% of them singletons; the top ten hold less than 3.5%. Stated time point: before trial treatment. The sample consisted of PBMCs, taken before treatment. The origin of the receptors is a male donor with prostate cancer.

This clonotype was observed many times. The chain has TRBV19 and TRBJ1-1; 8 bases map to TRBD1. The length of the CDR3 is 16 residues. Losses at the gene ends were 4 bases for V and 4 bases for J; bases not matched to a gene: 11. Germline lookup yields CDR1 LNHDA and CDR2 SQIVND (reference sequence). The CDR3 sequence: CASSRTPGQDGTEAFF. In nucleotides, the CDR3 is TGTGCCAGTAGTAGGACCCCGGGACAGGATGGCACTGAAGCTTTCTTT.

This clonotype was detected ten times or more. This chain links TRBV27 with TRBJ2-1; 10 bases line up with TRBD2. V shed 0 bases and J 2 bases; nucleotides not matched to a gene: 1. The germline V gene has CDR1 MNHEY and CDR2 SMNVEV (reference sequence). The CDR3 consists of 16 residues. The CDR3 spells CASSLSSGGAYNEQFF. CDR3 in DNA: TGTGCCAGCAGTTTATCAAGCGGGGGGGCCTACAATGAGCAGTTCTTC.

This clonotype came up many times. The chain employs TRBV6-6 and TRBJ2-2, with D hard to call. V shed 4 bases and J shed 5 bases, with 11 bases lying between them. The CDR3 covers 14 residues. In germline, CDR1 is MNHNY, CDR2 SVGAGI (reference sequence). The CDR3 DNA is TGTGCCAGCAGTTTATCCGGTGAGACCGGGGAGCTGTTTTTT. It translates to CASSLSGETGELFF.